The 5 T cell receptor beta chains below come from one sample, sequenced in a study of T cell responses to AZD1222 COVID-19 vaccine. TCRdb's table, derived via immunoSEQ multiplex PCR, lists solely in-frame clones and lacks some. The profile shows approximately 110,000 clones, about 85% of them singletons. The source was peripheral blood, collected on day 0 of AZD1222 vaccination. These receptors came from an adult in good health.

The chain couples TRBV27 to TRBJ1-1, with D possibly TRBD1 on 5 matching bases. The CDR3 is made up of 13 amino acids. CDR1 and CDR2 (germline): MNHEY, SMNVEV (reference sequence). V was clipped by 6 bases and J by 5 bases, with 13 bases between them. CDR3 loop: CASSPWGSTEAFF. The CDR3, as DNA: TGTGCCAGCAGCCCCTGGGGGAGTACTGAAGCTTTCTTT.

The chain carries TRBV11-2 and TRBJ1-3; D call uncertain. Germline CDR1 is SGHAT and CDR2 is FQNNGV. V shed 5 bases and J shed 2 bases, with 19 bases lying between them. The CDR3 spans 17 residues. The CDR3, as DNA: TGTGCCAGCAGCCACCACTTTCGGACGAGGGCTGGAAACACCATATATTTT. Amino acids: CASSHHFRTRAGNTIYF.

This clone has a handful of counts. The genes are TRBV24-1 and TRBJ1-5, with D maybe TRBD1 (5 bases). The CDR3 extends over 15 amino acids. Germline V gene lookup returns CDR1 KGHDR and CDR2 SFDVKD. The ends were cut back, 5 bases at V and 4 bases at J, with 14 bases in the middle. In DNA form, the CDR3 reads TGTGCCACCAGTGTCGGGGGATTGAGGAATCAGCCCCAGCATTTT. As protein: CATSVGGLRNQPQHF.

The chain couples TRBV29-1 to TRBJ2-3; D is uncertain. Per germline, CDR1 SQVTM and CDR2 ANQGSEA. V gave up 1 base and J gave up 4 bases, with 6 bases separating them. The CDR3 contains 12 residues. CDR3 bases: TGCAGCGTTGAAGGGGTCCCAGATACGCAGTATTTT. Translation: CSVEGVPDTQYF.

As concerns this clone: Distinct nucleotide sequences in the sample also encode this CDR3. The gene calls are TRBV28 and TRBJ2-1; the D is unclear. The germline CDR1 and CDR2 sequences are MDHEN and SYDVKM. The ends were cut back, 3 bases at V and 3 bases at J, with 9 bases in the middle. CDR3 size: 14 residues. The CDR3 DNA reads TGTGCCAGCAGTTTGGGTTACAGCTACAATGAGCAGTTCTTC. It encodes CASSLGYSYNEQFF.